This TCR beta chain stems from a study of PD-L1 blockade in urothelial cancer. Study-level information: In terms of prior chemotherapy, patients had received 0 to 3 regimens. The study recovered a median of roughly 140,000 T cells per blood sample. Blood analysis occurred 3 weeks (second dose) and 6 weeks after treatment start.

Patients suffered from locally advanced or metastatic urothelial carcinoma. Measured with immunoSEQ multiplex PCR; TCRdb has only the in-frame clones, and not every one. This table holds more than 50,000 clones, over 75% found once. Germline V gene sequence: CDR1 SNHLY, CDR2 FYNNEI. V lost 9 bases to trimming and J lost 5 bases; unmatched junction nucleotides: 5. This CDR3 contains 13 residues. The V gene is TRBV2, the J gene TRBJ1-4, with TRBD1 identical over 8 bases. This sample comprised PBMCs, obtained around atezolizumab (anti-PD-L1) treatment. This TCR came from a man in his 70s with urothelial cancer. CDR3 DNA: TGTGCCAGTACCCGGGACAGGAATGAAAAACTGTTTTTT. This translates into CASTRDRNEKLFF. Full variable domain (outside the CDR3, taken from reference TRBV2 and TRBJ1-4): EPEVTQTPSHQVTQMGQEVILRCVPISNHLYFYWYRQILGQKVEFLVSFYNNEISEKSEIFDDQFSVERPDGSNFTLKIRSTKLEDSAMYFCASTRDRNEKLFFGSGTQLSVL.